This is a list of T cell receptor beta chains from one sample in a study of T cells expressing NK-cell markers. TCRdb derives one entry per CDR3 protein from the 5' RACE reads, leaving out DNA. The sample table sets out about 430,000 distinct CDR3 sequences. The material sequenced was blood T cells: a sorted CD56 or NKG2C T cell subset, CD4+ or CD8+ T cells, or bulk PBMC T cells (not recorded which). The receptors come from a woman aged 50 to 60 in good health. The CDR3 runs from the conserved cysteine through the conserved F or W.

v_gene	j_gene	CDR3aa
TRBV20-1	TRBJ2-7	CSAAAGTFSYEQYF
TRBV19	TRBJ1-5	CASSMEGNNQPQHF
TRBV2	TRBJ2-3	CASSEAPASAPTDTQYF
TRBV18	TRBJ2-3	CASSPVGDQSTDTQYF
TRBV18	TRBJ2-3	CASSLLPGEPRGDTQYF
TRBV20-1	TRBJ2-5	CSARETSGLQETQYF
TRBV5-5	TRBJ2-7	CASSLEGFYEQYF
TRBV5-1	TRBJ2-1	CASSSGLAGIAYNEQFF
TRBV21-1	TRBJ2-1	CASSKGPANEQFF
TRBV30	TRBJ2-3	CAWSSSRGTDTQYF
TRBV5-1	TRBJ2-7	CASSLAGSSYEQYF
TRBV6-5	TRBJ2-4	CASGTLAKNIQYF
TRBV15	TRBJ1-3	CATSRDGLYSGNTIYF
TRBV29-1	TRBJ2-5	CSVESGLTETQYF
TRBV12-3/TRBV12-4	TRBJ1-1	CASSRGRDSAFF
TRBV20-1	TRBJ2-7	CSASPGAGASYEQYF
TRBV12-3/TRBV12-4	TRBJ1-1	CASRGVNTEAFF
TRBV12-3/TRBV12-4	TRBJ2-1	CASTLANEQFF
TRBV5-6	TRBJ1-2	CASSPGTGQDYGYTF
TRBV20-1	TRBJ2-1	CSASGTPGEFF
TRBV20-1	TRBJ2-7	CSARKDRVHYEQYF
TRBV5-1	TRBJ2-1	CASSLSGISYNEQFF
TRBV9	TRBJ2-1	CASSVVVGEQFF
TRBV11-2	TRBJ2-2	CASSFTSFLSGQVVGELFF
TRBV10-2	TRBJ1-1	CASSDLWGDTEAFF
TRBV7-9	TRBJ1-1	CASSYRDGNTEAFF
TRBV3-1	TRBJ1-5	CASSQGGIQPQHF
TRBV6-2/TRBV6-3	TRBJ1-5	CASSLEEDQPQHF
TRBV6-5	TRBJ2-7	CASTFKGEQYF
TRBV5-1	TRBJ2-3	CASSGTSGSTDTQYF
TRBV5-4	TRBJ1-3	CASTVSSPGGPIYF
TRBV7-9	TRBJ2-3	CASSPPSGQMSDTQYF
TRBV15	TRBJ1-5	CATSRTPGGNQPQHF
TRBV9	TRBJ2-1	CASSVAQAGGQYNEQFF
TRBV14	TRBJ2-1	CASRDWNYNEQFF
TRBV29-1	TRBJ2-1	CSAQTGNYNEQFF
TRBV28	TRBJ1-5	CASTNQGGYQPQHF
TRBV30	TRBJ2-1	CAQGGSEGYNEQFF
TRBV12-3/TRBV12-4	TRBJ2-2	CASITSGGYTGELFF
TRBV20-1	TRBJ1-5	CSARKGSYYQPQHF